The sequence of this TCR beta chain was determined in a study of blood T cells in healthy people across ages. Regarding the study as a whole: Observed TCR beta diversity showed a strong correlation with the percentage of naive T cells as measured by flow cytometry.

The CDR3 totals 14 residues. Trimming at V came to 8 bases and at J to 2 bases, leaving 9 bases not matched to a gene. In germline, CDR1 is LGHNA, CDR2 YNFKEQ. Regarding this clonotype: Its antigen remains unknown.

A J-beta primer mix and a sample-barcoded 5' primer were used in a second PCR of about 6 to 12 cycles. A template-switch adaptor that had 12 random nucleotides put a tag on each cDNA molecule. TCRdb re-called the 5' RACE reads with MiXCR, one entry per CDR3 protein. This sample yields fewer than 2,000,000 distinct CDR3 sequences, of which about 31% are seen a single time; 11% belongs to the top ten. The chain has TRBV4-2 and TRBJ2-7, with TRBD2 matching over 7 bases. Sequenced sample: blood. The source is a woman between 25 and 40 years old in good health. For the CDR3, the DNA is TGTGCCAGCCGCCTAGCGGCAGGGCCCTACGAGCAGTACTTC. Its translation is CASRLAAGPYEQYF.